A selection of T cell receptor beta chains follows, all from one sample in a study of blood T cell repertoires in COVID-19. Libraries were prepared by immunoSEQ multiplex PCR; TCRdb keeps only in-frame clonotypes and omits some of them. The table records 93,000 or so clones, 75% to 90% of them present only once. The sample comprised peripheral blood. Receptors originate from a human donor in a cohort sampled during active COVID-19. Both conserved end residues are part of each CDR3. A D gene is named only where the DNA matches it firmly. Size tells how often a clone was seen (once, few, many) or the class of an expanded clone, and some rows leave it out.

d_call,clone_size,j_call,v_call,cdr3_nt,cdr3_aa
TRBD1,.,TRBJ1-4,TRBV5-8,TGTGCCAGCAGCCATGTCCCGGGACAGGGAAATGAAAAACTGTTTTTT,CASSHVPGQGNEKLFF
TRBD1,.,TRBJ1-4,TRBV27,TGTGCCAGCAGAAGGACAGGCGGGAATGAAAAACTGTTTTTT,CASRRTGGNEKLFF
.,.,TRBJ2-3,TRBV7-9,TGTGCCAGCAGCCCATGGACAAGGCGCACAGATACGCAGTATTTT,CASSPWTRRTDTQYF
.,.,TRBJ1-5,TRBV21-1,TGTGCCAGCAGCAAGGGACAGGCTTATAGCAATCAGCCCCAGCATTTT,CASSKGQAYSNQPQHF
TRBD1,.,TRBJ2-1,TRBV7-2,TGTGCCAGCAGCTTCGGACAGGGTTACAATGAGCAGTTCTTC,CASSFGQGYNEQFF
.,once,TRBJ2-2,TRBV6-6,TGTGCCAGCAGACTACAGGGTACGAACACCGGGGAGCTGTTTTTT,CASRLQGTNTGELFF
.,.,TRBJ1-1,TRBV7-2,TGTGCCAGCAGCCTGCCCATCTACCTTGCTGAAGCTTTCTTT,CASSLPIYLAEAFF
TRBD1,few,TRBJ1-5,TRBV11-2,TGTGCCAGCAGCCCCGGACAGGGTTGGGGGGAGCCCCAGCATTTT,CASSPGQGWGEPQHF
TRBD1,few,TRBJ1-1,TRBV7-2,TGTGCCAGCAGCTTAGAGACAGGGTACGGAGCTTTCTTT,CASSLETGYGAFF
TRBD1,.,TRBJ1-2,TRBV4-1,TGCGCCAGCAGCCAAACTGGGACAGGGGGCTTCTATGGCTACACCTTC,CASSQTGTGGFYGYTF
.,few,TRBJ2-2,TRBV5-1,TGCGCCAGCAGCGGCGGGACTTTTCTTCGTACCGGGGAGCTGTTTTTT,CASSGGTFLRTGELFF
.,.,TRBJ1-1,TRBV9,TGTGCATCCTCCGCGGGGGTTGACACTGAAGCTTTCTTT,CASSAGVDTEAFF
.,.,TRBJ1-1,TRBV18,TGTGCCAGCTCACCACCGAACAAGAACACTGAAGCTTTCTTT,CASSPPNKNTEAFF
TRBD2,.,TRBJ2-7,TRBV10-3,TGTGCCATCCTACCTAGCGGGGGCAACGAGCAGTACTTC,CAILPSGGNEQYF
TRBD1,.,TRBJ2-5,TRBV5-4,TGTGCCAGCAGCTTGGGAGGGGGCGCGACCCAGTACTTC,CASSLGGGATQYF
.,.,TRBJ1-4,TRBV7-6,TGTGCCAGCAGCCTTACAGGGATTGCTAATGAAAAACTGTTTTTT,CASSLTGIANEKLFF
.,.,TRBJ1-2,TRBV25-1,TGTGCCAGCAGTGACCATACCCGAAAGCACACCTTC,CASSDHTRKHTF
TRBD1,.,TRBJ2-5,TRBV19,TGTGCCAGTTCCGCCTCAGGACAGGGTATTCAAGAGACCCAGTACTTC,CASSASGQGIQETQYF
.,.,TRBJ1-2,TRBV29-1,TGCAGCGTGGGCCCAGGGGACTATGGCTACACCTTC,CSVGPGDYGYTF
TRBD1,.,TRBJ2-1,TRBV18,TGTGCCAGCTCTCCAACGACAGGGGCGTTTGATGAGCAGTTCTTC,CASSPTTGAFDEQFF
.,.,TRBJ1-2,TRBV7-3,TGTGCCAGCAGCCCCACGTCTGGGTCGGGGGGCTACACCTTC,CASSPTSGSGGYTF
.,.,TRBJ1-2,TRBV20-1,TGCAGTGCCACGGGTGGCTATGGCTACACCTTC,CSATGGYGYTF
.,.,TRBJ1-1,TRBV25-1,TGTGCCAGCAGTGTAGGAGGGGACACTGAAGCTTTCTTT,CASSVGGDTEAFF
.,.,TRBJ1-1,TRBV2,TGTGCCAGCACCTATAGGAGTGAAGCTTTCTTT,CASTYRSEAFF
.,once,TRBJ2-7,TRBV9,TGTGCCAGCAGCCTTAGTTCCTACGAGCAGTACTTC,CASSLSSYEQYF
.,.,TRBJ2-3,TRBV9,TGTGCCAGCAGCGTAGACCAGGCGGGGCACACAGATACGCAGTATTTT,CASSVDQAGHTDTQYF
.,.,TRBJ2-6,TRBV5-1,TGCGCCAGCAGCTTAGACAGCTCTGGGGCCAACGTCCTGACTTTC,CASSLDSSGANVLTF
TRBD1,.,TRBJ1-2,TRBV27,TGTGCCAGCAGTCTCGACAGGGCTATCGGCTACACCTTC,CASSLDRAIGYTF
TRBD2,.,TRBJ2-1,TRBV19,TGTGCCAGTAAGCCACCCCTGGGACTAGCGGGGCCAACCACTGGTGAGCAGTTCTTC,CASKPPLGLAGPTTGEQFF
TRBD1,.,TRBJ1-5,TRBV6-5,TGTGCCAGCAGTTACTCAGGGGACAGAAATCAGCCCCAGCATTTT,CASSYSGDRNQPQHF
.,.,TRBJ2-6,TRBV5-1,TGCGCCAGCAGTCTAGGTCATGGGGCCAACGTCCTGACTTTC,CASSLGHGANVLTF
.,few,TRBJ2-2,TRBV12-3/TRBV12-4,TGTGCCAGCAGCTTCGGTTACACCGGGGAGCTGTTTTTT,CASSFGYTGELFF
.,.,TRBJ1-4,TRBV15,TGTGCCACCAGCGTAGCAGGGGAGGGGGAAAAACTGTTTTTT,CATSVAGEGEKLFF
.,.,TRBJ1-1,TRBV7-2,TGTGCCAGCAGCTTAGGCCGCCAAGGGAGGGAGGCCGAAGCTTTCTTT,CASSLGRQGREAEAFF
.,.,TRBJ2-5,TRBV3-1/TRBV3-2,TGTGCCAGCAGCCCTGGACAGCAAGAGACCCAGTACTTC,CASSPGQQETQYF
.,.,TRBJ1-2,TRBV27,TGTGCCAGCAGTTCAGCGGCCGCCTATGGCTACACCTTC,CASSSAAAYGYTF
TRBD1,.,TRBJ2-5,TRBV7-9,TGTGCCAGCACCAAAACAGGGGGACCCCCAGAGACCCAGTACTTC,CASTKTGGPPETQYF
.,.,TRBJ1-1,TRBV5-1,TGCGCCAGCAGCCCAGGGTTAAGGGACACTGAAGCTTTCTTT,CASSPGLRDTEAFF
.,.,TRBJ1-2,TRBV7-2,TGTGCCAGCAGTTCCCCCGGCAGGCCTAACTATGGCTACACCTTC,CASSSPGRPNYGYTF
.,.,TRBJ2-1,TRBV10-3,TGTGCCATCAGGTATAGCGACGTGTACAATGAGCAGTTCTTC,CAIRYSDVYNEQFF
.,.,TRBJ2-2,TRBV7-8,TGTGCCAGCAGCCCCCGGTCCTCCTCGAACACCGGGGAGCTGTTTTTT,CASSPRSSSNTGELFF
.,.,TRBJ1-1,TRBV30,TGTGCCTTTACCAAGTCCGGGGGCACTGAAGCTTTCTTT,CAFTKSGGTEAFF
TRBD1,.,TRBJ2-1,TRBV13,TGTGCCAGCAGCCCTACGACAGGGGTTAGCGACAATGAGCAGTTCTTC,CASSPTTGVSDNEQFF
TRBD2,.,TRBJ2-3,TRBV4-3,TGCGCCAGCAGCCAAGGGGGACTAGCGGGGGACTTCACAGATACGCAGTATTTT,CASSQGGLAGDFTDTQYF
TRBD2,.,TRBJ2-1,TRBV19,TGTGCCAGTAGTCGGGACTACCTTGGGCAGTTCTTC,CASSRDYLGQFF
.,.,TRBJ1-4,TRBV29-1,TGCAGCGTTTGTGACAGACTCCCCAAACTGTTTTTT,CSVCDRLPKLFF
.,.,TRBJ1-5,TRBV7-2,TGTGCCAGCAGCTTAGGAGAGCGGCCCCAGCATTTT,CASSLGERPQHF
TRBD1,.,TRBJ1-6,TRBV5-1,TGCGCCAGCAGCCCCCAACAGGGGAGATCCTATAATTCACCCCTCCACTTT,CASSPQQGRSYNSPLHF
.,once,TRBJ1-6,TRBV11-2,TGTGCCAGCAGCTTAGGGCAGGTTATTTATAATTCACCCCTCCACTTT,CASSLGQVIYNSPLHF
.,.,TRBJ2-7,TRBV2,TGTGCCAGCAGTAGCCTCGGCGGGATCTCGCAGTACTTC,CASSSLGGISQYF
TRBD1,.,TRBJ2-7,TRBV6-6,TGTGCCAGCGGCTCGGACCCGGGACAGGGGATAGCCGAGCAGTACTTC,CASGSDPGQGIAEQYF
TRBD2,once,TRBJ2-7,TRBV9,TGTGCCAGCAGCGTAGGGCTGACTAGCGGGGTCGTGGAGCAGTACTTC,CASSVGLTSGVVEQYF
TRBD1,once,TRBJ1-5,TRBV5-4,TGTGCCAGCAGCGTGGACAGGGGGAGTCAGCCCCAGCATTTT,CASSVDRGSQPQHF
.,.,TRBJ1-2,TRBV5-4,TGTGCCAGCAGCTTGGGGCAGGGGCTGAACTATGGCTACACCTTC,CASSLGQGLNYGYTF
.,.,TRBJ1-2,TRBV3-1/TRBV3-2,TGTGCCAGCAGCCAAGAATGGGGCCCTAACTATGGCTACACCTTC,CASSQEWGPNYGYTF
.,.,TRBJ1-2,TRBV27,TGTGCCAGTGGGGCAGGGCACTATGGCTACACCTTC,CASGAGHYGYTF
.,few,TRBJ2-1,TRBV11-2,TGTGCCAGCAGCCCCCTAGCGAGTGAGCAGTTCTTC,CASSPLASEQFF
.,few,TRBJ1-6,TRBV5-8,TGTGCCAGCAGCTTGGGCCGAGGTAATTCACCCCTCCACTTT,CASSLGRGNSPLHF
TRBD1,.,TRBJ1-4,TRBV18,TGTGCCAGCTCACCACCTGGGACAGTTAATGAAAAACTGTTTTTT,CASSPPGTVNEKLFF